The clone carrying this T cell receptor beta chain was seen a handful of times. Sequencing used immunoSEQ multiplex PCR; TCRdb keeps in-frame clones, though not all of them. The repertoire holds about 660,000 clones, with roughly 90% as singletons. This entry is derived from a study of shared T cell receptors in the human thymus. This CDR3 has 11 residues. The germline gives CDR1 LNHDA, CDR2 SQIVND (reference sequence). V lost 10 bases to trimming and J lost 15 bases, with 18 bases between them. This sample was shared with a second study, whose subject was human thymus T cells.

Sample: thymocytes. This clonotype originated in a boy in the first two years of life with a congenital heart defect. The J gene is TRBJ1-4, the V gene TRBV19; D is unresolved. The CDR3 DNA follows: TGTGCCACCGCCCGGCAGGCAACCATGTTTTTT. Amino acid sequence: CATARQATMFF.